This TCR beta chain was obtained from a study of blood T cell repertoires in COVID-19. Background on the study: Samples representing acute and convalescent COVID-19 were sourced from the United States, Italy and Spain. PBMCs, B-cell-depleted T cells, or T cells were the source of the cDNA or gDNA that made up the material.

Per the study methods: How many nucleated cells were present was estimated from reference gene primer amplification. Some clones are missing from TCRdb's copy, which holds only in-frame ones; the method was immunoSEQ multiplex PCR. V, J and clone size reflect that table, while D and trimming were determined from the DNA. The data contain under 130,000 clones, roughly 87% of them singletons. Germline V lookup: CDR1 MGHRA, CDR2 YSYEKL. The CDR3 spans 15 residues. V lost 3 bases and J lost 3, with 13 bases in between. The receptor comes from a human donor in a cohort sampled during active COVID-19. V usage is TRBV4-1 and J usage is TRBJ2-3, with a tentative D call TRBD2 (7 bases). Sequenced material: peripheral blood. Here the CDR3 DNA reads TGCGCCAGCAGCCAGAGGGGGGGCGTGACAGATACGCAGTATTTT. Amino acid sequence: CASSQRGGVTDTQYF.